A single sample gave rise to the 27 T cell receptor beta chains below, sequenced in a study of radiotherapy plus CTLA-4 blockade in lung cancer. The protocol was immunoSEQ multiplex PCR, while the TCRdb copy is restricted to in-frame clones and leaves out a portion. The sample lists tens of thousands of clones, under 90% occurring once. The sequenced sample was peripheral blood, obtained from a patient treated with radiotherapy plus ipilimumab. The receptors come from a human donor with non-small cell lung cancer who had stable disease on radiotherapy plus ipilimumab.

The chain links TRBV28 to TRBJ1-5, with TRBD1 matching over 9 bases. Germline assignment: CDR1 MDHEN and CDR2 SYDVKM. The CDR3 length is 16 residues. With 6 bases clipped from V and 8 bases from J, the junction kept 14 bases outside the gene matches. CDR3 loop: CASRGTGTGIFEPQHF. In DNA form, the CDR3 reads TGTGCCAGCAGGGGGACGGGGACAGGGATTTTCGAGCCCCAGCATTTT.

This clone turned up a few times. V usage is TRBV28 and J usage is TRBJ2-7, with 9 bases identical to TRBD2. The CDR3 extends over 15 amino acids. Trimming cost V 5 bases and J 1 base; bases outside gene matches: 6. Germline CDR1 and CDR2: MDHEN and SYDVKM. CDR3 loop: CASSEAGGRSYEQYF. The DNA of the CDR3 is TGTGCCAGCAGTGAAGCGGGGGGAAGGTCCTACGAGCAGTACTTC.

This clone was seen only a few times. This chain uses TRBV5-1 with TRBJ1-1; unclear D gene. The V and J ends lost 0 bases and 4 bases respectively, with 10 bases between them. CDR3 length: 14 amino acids. From germline, CDR1 is SGHRS and CDR2 YFSETQ. CDR3 residues: CASSLAVVSTEAFF. DNA for the CDR3: TGCGCCAGCAGCTTGGCCGTCGTCTCCACTGAAGCTTTCTTT.

The rearrangement uses TRBV6-1 and TRBJ1-5, with D unresolved. Trimming removed 2 bases from V and 6 bases from J, with 14 bases in between. Looked up from germline, CDR1 is MNHNS and CDR2 is SASEGT. The CDR3 length is 15 residues. This CDR3 is CASSENEGGVQPQHF. DNA for the CDR3: TGTGCCAGCAGTGAAAACGAGGGAGGAGTTCAGCCCCAGCATTTT.

V is TRBV29-1 and J is TRBJ2-1; tentatively, D is TRBD2 (6 bases). CDR3 size: 12 residues. Germline CDR1 is SQVTM and CDR2 is ANQGSEA. Trimming removed 7 bases from V and 10 bases from J, with 17 bases in between. The CDR3: CSAYLLAGEQFF. The CDR3 nucleotides are TGCAGCGCCTACCTACTAGCAGGGGAGCAGTTCTTC.

The V call is TRBV6-1, the J call TRBJ1-3; D perhaps matches TRBD1 (5 bases). V gave up 1 base and J gave up 4 bases, with 11 bases separating them. Germline lookup yields CDR1 MNHNS and CDR2 SASEGT. The CDR3 is 15 residues long. CDR3 DNA sequence: TGTGCCAGCAGTGAAGGGGGCCGGGGAGGAAACACCATATATTTT. Protein sequence: CASSEGGRGGNTIYF.

V usage is TRBV7-7 and J usage is TRBJ2-5, with 10 positions matching TRBD2. The CDR3 runs 12 residues. Germline CDR1 SSHAT, CDR2 FNYEAQ (reference sequence). In nucleotides, the CDR3 is TGTGCTAGCGGGGGGATCCAAGAGACCCAGTACTTC. Residues: CASGGIQETQYF.

The genes are TRBV2 and TRBJ2-1; tentative D call: TRBD2 (6 bases). The CDR3 extends over 12 amino acids. The germline gives CDR1 SNHLY, CDR2 FYNNEI. Trimming removed 1 base at V and 10 bases at J, with 8 bases between. In DNA form, the CDR3 reads TGTGCCAGCAGTGAAGGGCTAGCGGAGCAGTTCTTC. Its translation: CASSEGLAEQFF.

The J gene is TRBJ1-2, the V gene TRBV29-1; 7 nucleotides agree with TRBD1. CDR3 length equals 14 residues. CDR1 and CDR2 from the germline V gene are SQVTM and ANQGSEA. Losses at the gene ends were 5 bases for V and 4 bases for J; bases not matched to a gene: 10. The CDR3 nucleotides are TGCAGCGTTCGTCCGGGACAGTCTACCTATGGCTACACCTTC. It yields the protein CSVRPGQSTYGYTF.

CDR3 amino acids: CASSSQGGSGREEFF. For the CDR3, the DNA is TGTGCCAGCAGCAGCCAGGGGGGAAGCGGGAGGGAGGAGTTCTTC. The V and J genes are TRBV7-2 and TRBJ2-1; TRBD2 matches 10 bases. CDR3 length: 15 amino acids. Losses at the gene ends were 5 bases for V and 14 bases for J; bases not matched to a gene: 15. Germline assignment: CDR1 SGHTA and CDR2 FQGNSA.

The chain has TRBV19 and TRBJ2-3; TRBD2 matches 13 bases. V lost 3 bases and J lost 0; bases outside the gene matches: 3. The CDR3 runs 17 residues. Germline V gene data show CDR1 as LNHDA and CDR2 as SQIVND (reference sequence). CDR3 coding DNA: TGTGCCAGTAGTATGACTAGCGGGGGGACCAGCACAGATACGCAGTATTTT. Encoded protein: CASSMTSGGTSTDTQYF. Together with reference TRBV19 and TRBJ2-3, the CDR3 gives the full variable domain: DGGITQSPKYLFRKEGQNVTLSCEQNLNHDAMYWYRQDPGQGLRLIYYSQIVNDFQKGDIAEGYSVSREKKESFPLTVTSAQKNPTAFYLCASSMTSGGTSTDTQYFGPGTRLTVL.

The rearrangement uses TRBV5-1 and TRBJ2-1; 7 bases align to TRBD1. CDR1 and CDR2 (germline): SGHRS, YFSETQ. After removal of 4 bases from V and 6 bases from J, the junction contained 10 bases not matched to a gene. This CDR3 contains 15 residues. CDR3: CASSAGTENLNEQFF. The CDR3 DNA follows: TGCGCCAGCAGCGCCGGGACAGAGAATCTCAATGAGCAGTTCTTC. The variable domain in full, completed from reference TRBV5-1 and TRBJ2-1, reads KAGVTQTPRYLIKTRGQQVTLSCSPISGHRSVSWYQQTPGQGLQFLFEYFSETQRNKGNFPGRFSGRQFSNSRSEMNVSTLELGDSALYLCASSAGTENLNEQFFGPGTRLTVL.

The genes are TRBV14 and TRBJ2-3, with TRBD2 identical over 8 bases. The germline V gene has CDR1 SGHDN and CDR2 FVKESK. The CDR3 covers 16 residues. The trim removed 2 bases at V and 0 bases at J, leaving 4 bases unmatched. The CDR3 DNA follows: TGTGCCAGCAGCCAACTAGCGGGCCTTAGCACAGATACGCAGTATTTT. Encoded protein: CASSQLAGLSTDTQYF.

J is TRBJ1-6 and V is TRBV28; D gene ambiguous. V shed 6 bases and J shed 2 bases, with 5 bases lying between them. Germline CDR1 and CDR2: MDHEN and SYDVKM. The CDR3 runs to 13 residues. The CDR3 region is CASRTTYNSPLHF. The CDR3 region has the DNA TGTGCCAGCAGGACTACCTATAATTCACCCCTCCACTTT.

The chain links TRBV6-1 to TRBJ1-5; a weak D match, TRBD1 (6 bases). The CDR3 has 13 residues. The germline V gene encodes CDR1 MNHNS and CDR2 SASEGT. V lost 4 bases and J lost 4, with 8 bases in between. CDR3 bases: TGTGCCAGCAGTGTTCAGGGGAATCAGCCCCAGCATTTT. Protein: CASSVQGNQPQHF.

The chain is built from TRBV28 and TRBJ2-1, with TRBD2 identical over 13 bases. CDR3 length: 15 amino acids. J was trimmed by 7 bases and V by 3 bases; bases with no gene match: 3. Germline loops: CDR1 MDHEN, CDR2 SYDVKM. CDR3 sequence: CASSLTSGGRNEQFF. CDR3 nucleotides: TGTGCCAGCAGTTTGACTAGCGGGGGGAGGAATGAGCAGTTCTTC.

This chain connects TRBV29-1 to TRBJ2-3, with 7 bases identical to TRBD2. The trim removed 0 bases at V and 0 bases at J, leaving 6 bases unmatched. The CDR3 covers 16 residues. In germline, CDR1 is SQVTM, CDR2 ANQGSEA. The CDR3 DNA reads TGCAGCGTTGAAGACTGGGGGGGGGAAAGCACAGATACGCAGTATTTT. This sequence encodes CSVEDWGGESTDTQYF.

This chain uses TRBV9 with TRBJ2-1; tentatively, D is TRBD1 (6 bases). In germline, CDR1 is SGDLS, CDR2 YYNGEE. CDR3 length equals 21 residues. V lost 0 bases, J lost 1 base, and 26 bases lay in between. The CDR3 DNA reads TGTGCCAGCAGCGTAGGACAGGCTTCACAGCAAACTCGAAGGTCCTACAATGAGCAGTTCTTC. Its protein is CASSVGQASQQTRRSYNEQFF.

The rearrangement uses TRBV9 and TRBJ1-1, with a tentative D call TRBD1 (6 bases). Trimming cost V 6 bases and J 6 bases, with 15 bases left between them. The germline CDR1 and CDR2 sequences are SGDLS and YYNGEE. The CDR3 sequence is 13 residues long. CDR3 sequence reads: CASTNQQGSEAFF. CDR3 nucleotides: TGTGCCAGCACCAATCAACAGGGATCTGAAGCTTTCTTT.

The V call is TRBV9, the J call TRBJ2-7, with 7 bases identical to TRBD1. Germline-derived CDR1 and CDR2 are SGDLS and YYNGEE. The V segment lost 6 bases and the J segment 3 bases; nucleotides outside the gene matches: 21. The CDR3 is 18 residues long. DNA of the CDR3: TGTGCCAGCACCGGAGCCCCTGTACAGGGGCCTCCTTACTACGAGCAGTACTTC. It translates to CASTGAPVQGPPYYEQYF.

This clone was observed a single time. V is TRBV30 and J is TRBJ2-7, with D perhaps matching TRBD1 (6 bases). V lost 7 bases to trimming and J lost 5 bases, with 15 bases between them. CDR3 size: 12 residues. CDR1 GTSNPN and CDR2 SVGIG come from the germline V gene (reference sequence). CDR3: CASYFGGNEQYF. CDR3 bases: TGTGCCTCGTACTTTGGGGGCAACGAGCAGTACTTC.

The CDR3 is CASSPRLGRGEQFF. In DNA form, the CDR3 reads TGTGCCAGCAGCCCTCGACTGGGGAGGGGTGAGCAGTTCTTC. V gene TRBV11-1 combines with J gene TRBJ2-1, with 7 bases identical to TRBD2. Trimming cost V 5 bases and J 9 bases; bases outside gene matches: 10. The germline gives CDR1 SGHAT, CDR2 FQDESV (reference sequence). The CDR3 is 14 amino acids.

This clone was seen a single time. The gene calls are TRBV29-1 and TRBJ2-7, with a weak D call TRBD1 (5 bases). V was clipped by 1 base and J by 7 bases, with 11 bases between them. This CDR3 contains 12 residues. Germline CDR1 and CDR2: SQVTM and ANQGSEA. CDR3 sequence reads: CSVEVDSREQYF. The CDR3 nucleotides are TGCAGCGTTGAAGTTGACAGCCGGGAGCAGTACTTC.

This clone has a single count. The gene calls are TRBV6-1 and TRBJ1-4, with D tentatively TRBD1 (6 bases). Trimming took 6 bases from V and 4 from J, leaving 15 bases between them. The CDR3 runs 15 residues. CDR1 is MNHNS and CDR2 is SASEGT in the germline V gene. CDR3 in DNA: TGTGCCAGCAGCGGGTGGGGGGGCAGTAATGAAAAACTGTTTTTT. It is translated as CASSGWGGSNEKLFF.

The V gene is TRBV5-6, the J gene TRBJ1-5; no clear D gene. Germline V CDR1 and CDR2: SGHDT, YYEEEE. This CDR3 has 16 amino acids. Trimming took 1 base from V and 0 from J, leaving 11 bases between them. The DNA of the CDR3 is TGTGCCAGCAGCTTGTTAGGGCCCTATAGCAATCAGCCCCAGCATTTT. This gives the protein CASSLLGPYSNQPQHF.

The rearrangement joins TRBV5-1 to TRBJ2-1; 10 bases match TRBD2. Germline V gene sequence: CDR1 SGHRS, CDR2 YFSETQ. The CDR3 has 20 residues. V was pared by 1 base and J by 4 bases, with 17 bases of the junction left unmatched. The CDR3 protein is CASSLRASGGPLGEYNEQFF. CDR3 DNA: TGCGCCAGCAGCTTGAGGGCTAGCGGGGGTCCGCTGGGGGAGTACAATGAGCAGTTCTTC.

V and J are TRBV25-1 and TRBJ2-7, with a weak D call TRBD1 (6 bases). Germline CDR1 is MGHDK and CDR2 is SYGVNS. The CDR3 totals 14 residues. Between the trimmed V and J ends, which lost 4 bases and 2 bases, there was a span of 12 bases. In nucleotides, the CDR3 is TGTGCCAGCAGTGTTTTTGGGGGCCCCTACGAGCAGTACTTC. This encodes CASSVFGGPYEQYF.